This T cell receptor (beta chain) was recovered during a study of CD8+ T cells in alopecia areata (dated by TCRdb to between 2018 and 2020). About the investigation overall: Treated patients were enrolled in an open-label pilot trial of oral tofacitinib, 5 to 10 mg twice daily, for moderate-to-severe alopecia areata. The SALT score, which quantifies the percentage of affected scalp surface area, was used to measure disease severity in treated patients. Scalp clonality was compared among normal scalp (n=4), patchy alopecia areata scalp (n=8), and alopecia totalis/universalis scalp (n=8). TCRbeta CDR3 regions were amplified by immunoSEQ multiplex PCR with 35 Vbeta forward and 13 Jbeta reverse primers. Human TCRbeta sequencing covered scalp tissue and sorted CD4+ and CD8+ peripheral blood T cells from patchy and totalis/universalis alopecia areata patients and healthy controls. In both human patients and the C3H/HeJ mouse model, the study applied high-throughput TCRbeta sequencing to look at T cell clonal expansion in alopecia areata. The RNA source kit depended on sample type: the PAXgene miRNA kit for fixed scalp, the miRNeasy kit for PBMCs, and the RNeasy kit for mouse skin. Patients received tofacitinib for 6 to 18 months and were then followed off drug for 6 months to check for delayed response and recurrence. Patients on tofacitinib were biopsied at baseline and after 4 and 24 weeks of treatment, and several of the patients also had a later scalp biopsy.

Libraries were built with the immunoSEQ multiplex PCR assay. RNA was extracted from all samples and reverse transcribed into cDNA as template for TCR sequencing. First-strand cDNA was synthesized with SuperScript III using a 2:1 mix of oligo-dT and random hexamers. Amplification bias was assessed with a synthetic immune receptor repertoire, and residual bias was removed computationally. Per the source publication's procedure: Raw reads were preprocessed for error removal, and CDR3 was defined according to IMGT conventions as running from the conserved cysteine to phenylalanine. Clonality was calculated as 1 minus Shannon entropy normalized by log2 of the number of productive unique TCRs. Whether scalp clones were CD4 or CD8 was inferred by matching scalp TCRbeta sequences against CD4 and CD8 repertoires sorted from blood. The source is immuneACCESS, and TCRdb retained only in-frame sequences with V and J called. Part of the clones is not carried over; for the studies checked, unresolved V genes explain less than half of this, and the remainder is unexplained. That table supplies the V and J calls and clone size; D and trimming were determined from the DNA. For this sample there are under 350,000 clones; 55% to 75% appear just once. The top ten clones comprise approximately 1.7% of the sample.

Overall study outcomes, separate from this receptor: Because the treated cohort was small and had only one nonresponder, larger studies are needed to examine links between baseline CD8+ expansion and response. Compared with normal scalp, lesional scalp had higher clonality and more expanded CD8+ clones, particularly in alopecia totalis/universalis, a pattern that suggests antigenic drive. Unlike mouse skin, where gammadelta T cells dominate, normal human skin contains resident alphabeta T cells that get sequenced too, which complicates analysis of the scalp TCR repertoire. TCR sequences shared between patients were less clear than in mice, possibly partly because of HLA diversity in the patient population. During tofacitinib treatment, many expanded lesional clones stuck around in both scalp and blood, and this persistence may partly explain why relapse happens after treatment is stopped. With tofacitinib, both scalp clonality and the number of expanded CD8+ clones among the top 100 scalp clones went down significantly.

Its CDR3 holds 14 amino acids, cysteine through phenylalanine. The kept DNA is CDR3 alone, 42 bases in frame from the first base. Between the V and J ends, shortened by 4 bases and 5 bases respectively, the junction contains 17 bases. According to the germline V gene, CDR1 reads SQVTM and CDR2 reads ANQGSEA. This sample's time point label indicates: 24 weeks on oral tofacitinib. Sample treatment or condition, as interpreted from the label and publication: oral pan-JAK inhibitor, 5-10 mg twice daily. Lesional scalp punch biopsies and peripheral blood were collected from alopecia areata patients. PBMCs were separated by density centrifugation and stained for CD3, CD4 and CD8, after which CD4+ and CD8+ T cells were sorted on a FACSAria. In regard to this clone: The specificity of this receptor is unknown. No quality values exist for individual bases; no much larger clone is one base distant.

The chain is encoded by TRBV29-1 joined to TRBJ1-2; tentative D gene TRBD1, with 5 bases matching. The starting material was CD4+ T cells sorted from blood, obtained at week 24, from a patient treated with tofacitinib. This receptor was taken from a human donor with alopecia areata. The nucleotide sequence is TGCAGCGTTGGGGTCGGGATGGGGCTTTATGGCTACACCTTC. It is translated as CSVGVGMGLYGYTF. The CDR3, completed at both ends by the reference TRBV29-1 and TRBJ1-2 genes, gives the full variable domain SAVISQKPSRDICQRGTSLTIQCQVDSQVTMMFWYRQQPGQSLTLIATANQGSEATYESGFVIDKFPISRPNLTFSTLTVSNMSPEDSSIYLCSVGVGMGLYGYTFGSGTRLTVV.